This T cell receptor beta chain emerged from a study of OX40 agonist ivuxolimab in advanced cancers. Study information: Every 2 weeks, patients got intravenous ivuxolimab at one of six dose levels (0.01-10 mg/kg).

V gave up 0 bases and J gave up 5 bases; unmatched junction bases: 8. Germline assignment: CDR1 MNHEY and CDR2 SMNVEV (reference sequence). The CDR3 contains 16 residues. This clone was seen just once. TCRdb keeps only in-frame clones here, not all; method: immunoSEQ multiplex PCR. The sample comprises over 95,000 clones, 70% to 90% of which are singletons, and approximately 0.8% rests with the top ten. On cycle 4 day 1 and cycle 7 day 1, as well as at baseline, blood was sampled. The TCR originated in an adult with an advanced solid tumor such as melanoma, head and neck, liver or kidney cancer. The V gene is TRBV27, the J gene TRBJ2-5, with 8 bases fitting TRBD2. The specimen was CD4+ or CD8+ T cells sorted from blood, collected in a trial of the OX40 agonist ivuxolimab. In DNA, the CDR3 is TGTGCCAGCAGTTTATCCGCCGCGGGGGGCCGGGAGACCCAGTACTTC. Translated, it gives CASSLSAAGGRETQYF.